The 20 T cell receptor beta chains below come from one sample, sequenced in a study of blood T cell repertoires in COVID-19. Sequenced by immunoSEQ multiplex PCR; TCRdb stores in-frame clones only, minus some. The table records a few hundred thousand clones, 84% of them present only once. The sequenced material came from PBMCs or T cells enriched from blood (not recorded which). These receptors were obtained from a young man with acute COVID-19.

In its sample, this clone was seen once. CDR3 in amino acids: CASSPRDRDTEAFF. The CDR3 DNA reads as TGTGCCAGCTCACCGCGGGACAGAGACACTGAAGCTTTCTTT. The V and J genes are TRBV18 and TRBJ1-1; 7 positions agree with TRBD1. The CDR3 runs 14 residues. Germline V lookup: CDR1 KGHSH, CDR2 LQKENI. Losses at the gene ends were 3 bases for V and 3 bases for J; bases not matched to a gene: 4.

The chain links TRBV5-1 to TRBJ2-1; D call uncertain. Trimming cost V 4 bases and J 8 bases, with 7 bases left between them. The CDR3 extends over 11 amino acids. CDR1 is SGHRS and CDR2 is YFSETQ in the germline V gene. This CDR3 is CASSRGDEQFF. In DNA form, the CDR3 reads TGCGCCAGCAGCAGAGGTGATGAGCAGTTCTTC.

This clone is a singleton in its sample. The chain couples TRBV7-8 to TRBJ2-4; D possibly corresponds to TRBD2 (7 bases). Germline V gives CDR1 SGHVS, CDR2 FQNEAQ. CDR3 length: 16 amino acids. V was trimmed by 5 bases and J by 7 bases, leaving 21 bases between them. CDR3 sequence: CASSLPLEGGGNIQYF. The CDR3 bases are TGTGCCAGCAGCCTGCCCCTAGAAGGGGGGGGCAACATTCAGTACTTC.

Here the CDR3 reads CASSLPPGQGNEKLFF. The CDR3 region has the DNA TGTGCCAGCAGTTTGCCCCCGGGACAGGGAAATGAAAAACTGTTTTTT. The chain employs TRBV6-5 and TRBJ1-4; TRBD1 agrees at 9 bases. The CDR3 runs to 16 residues. Trimming took 4 bases from V and 5 from J; bases not matched to a gene: 8. Germline V CDR1 and CDR2: MNHEY, SVGAGI.

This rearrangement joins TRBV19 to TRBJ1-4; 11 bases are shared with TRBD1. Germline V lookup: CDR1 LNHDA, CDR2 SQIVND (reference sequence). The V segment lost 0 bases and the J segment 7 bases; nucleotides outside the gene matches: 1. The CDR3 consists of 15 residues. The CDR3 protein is CASSIDGTGGEKLFF. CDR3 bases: TGTGCCAGTAGTATAGACGGGACAGGGGGTGAAAAACTGTTTTTT.

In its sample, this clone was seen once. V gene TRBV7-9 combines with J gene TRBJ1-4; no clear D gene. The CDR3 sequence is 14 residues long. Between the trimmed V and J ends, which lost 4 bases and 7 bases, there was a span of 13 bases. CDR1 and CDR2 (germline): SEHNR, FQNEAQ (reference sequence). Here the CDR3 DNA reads TGTGCCAGCAGCTCCCCGGGTGAGGCTGAAAAACTGTTTTTT. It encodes CASSSPGEAEKLFF. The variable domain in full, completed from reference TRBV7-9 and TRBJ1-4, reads DTGVSQNPRHKITKRGQNVTFRCDPISEHNRLYWYRQTLGQGPEFLTYFQNEAQLEKSRLLSDRFSAERPKGSFSTLEIQRTEQGDSAMYLCASSSPGEAEKLFFGSGTQLSVL.

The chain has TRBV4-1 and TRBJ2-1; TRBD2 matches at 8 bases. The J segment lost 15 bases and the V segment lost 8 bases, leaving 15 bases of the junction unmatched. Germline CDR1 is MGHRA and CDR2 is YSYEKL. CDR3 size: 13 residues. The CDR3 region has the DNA TGCGCCAGCCACCCGGGGACTAGTCAAGCCCCGTTCTTC. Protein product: CASHPGTSQAPFF.

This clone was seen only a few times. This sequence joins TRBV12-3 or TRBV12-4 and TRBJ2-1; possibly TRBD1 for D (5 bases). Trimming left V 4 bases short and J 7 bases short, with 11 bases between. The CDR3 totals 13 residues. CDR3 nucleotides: TGTGCCAGCAGTTCCCGGTCAGGGAATGAGCAGTTCTTC. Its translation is CASSSRSGNEQFF.

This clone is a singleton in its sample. The CDR3 loop is CASSREGSYGYTF. CDR3 nucleotides: TGTGCCAGCAGTAGGGAAGGGAGCTATGGCTACACCTTC. The chain joins TRBV9 to TRBJ1-2, with D unresolved. Trimming pared 5 bases from V and 4 bases from J, leaving 12 bases between. This CDR3 comprises 13 residues. Germline V CDR1 and CDR2: SGDLS, YYNGEE.

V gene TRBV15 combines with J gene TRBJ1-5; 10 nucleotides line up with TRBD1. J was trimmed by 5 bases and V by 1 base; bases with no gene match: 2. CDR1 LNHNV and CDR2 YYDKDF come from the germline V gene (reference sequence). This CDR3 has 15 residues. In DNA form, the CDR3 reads TGTGCCACCAGCAGAGGCGGGACAGGGGATCAGCCCCAGCATTTT. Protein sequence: CATSRGGTGDQPQHF.

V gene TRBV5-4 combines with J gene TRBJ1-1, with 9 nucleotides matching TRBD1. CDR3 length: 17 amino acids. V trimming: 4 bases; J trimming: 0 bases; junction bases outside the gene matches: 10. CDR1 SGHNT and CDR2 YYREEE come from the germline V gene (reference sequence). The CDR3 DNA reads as TGTGCCAGCAGCACGGGACAGGGACCAAATATGAACACTGAAGCTTTCTTT. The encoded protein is CASSTGQGPNMNTEAFF.

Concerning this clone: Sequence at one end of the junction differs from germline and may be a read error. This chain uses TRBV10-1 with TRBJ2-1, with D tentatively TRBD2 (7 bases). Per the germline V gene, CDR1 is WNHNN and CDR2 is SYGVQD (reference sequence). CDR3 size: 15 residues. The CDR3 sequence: CASSDGGGAYNEQFF. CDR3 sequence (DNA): TGCGCCAGCAGTGATGGAGGGGGGGCCTATAATGAGCAGTTCTTC.

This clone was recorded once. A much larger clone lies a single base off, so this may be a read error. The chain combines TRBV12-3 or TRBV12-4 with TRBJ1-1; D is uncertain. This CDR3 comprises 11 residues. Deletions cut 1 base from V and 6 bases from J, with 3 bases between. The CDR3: CASSLVAEAFF. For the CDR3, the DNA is TGTGCCAGCAGTTTAGTCGCTGAAGCTTTCTTT.

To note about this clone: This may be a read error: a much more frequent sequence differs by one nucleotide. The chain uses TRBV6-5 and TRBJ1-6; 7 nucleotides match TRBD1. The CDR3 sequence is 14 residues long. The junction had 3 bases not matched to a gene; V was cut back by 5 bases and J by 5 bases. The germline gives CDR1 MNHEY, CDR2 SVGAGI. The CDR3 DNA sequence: TGTGCCAGCAGTATAGGGACAGATAATTCACCCCTCCACTTT. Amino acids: CASSIGTDNSPLHF.

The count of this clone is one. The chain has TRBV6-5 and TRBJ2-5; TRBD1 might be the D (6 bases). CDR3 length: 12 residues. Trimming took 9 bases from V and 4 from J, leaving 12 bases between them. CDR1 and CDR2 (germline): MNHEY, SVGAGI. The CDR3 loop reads CARALGGETQYF. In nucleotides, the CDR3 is TGTGCCAGGGCACTAGGGGGAGAGACCCAGTACTTC.

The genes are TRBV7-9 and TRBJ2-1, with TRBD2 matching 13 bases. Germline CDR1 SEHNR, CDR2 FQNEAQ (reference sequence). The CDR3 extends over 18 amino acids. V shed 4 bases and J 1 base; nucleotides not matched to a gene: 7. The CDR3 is CASSSSGLAGMSYNEQFF. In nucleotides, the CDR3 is TGTGCCAGCAGCTCATCGGGACTAGCGGGAATGTCCTACAATGAGCAGTTCTTC. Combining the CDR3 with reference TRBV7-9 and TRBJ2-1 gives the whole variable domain DTGVSQNPRHKITKRGQNVTFRCDPISEHNRLYWYRQTLGQGPEFLTYFQNEAQLEKSRLLSDRFSAERPKGSFSTLEIQRTEQGDSAMYLCASSSSGLAGMSYNEQFFGPGTRLTVL.

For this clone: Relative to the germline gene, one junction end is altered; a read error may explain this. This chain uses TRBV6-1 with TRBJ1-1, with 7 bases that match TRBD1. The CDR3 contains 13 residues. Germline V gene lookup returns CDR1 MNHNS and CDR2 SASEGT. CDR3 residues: CASREGTASRAFF. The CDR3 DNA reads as TGTGCCAGCAGGGAAGGGACAGCGAGTAGGGCTTTCTTT.

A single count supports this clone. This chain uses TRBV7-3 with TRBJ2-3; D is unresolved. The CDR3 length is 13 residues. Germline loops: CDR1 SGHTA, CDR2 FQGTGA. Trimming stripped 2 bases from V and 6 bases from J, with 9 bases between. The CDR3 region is CASSLVAGDTQYF. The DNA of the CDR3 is TGTGCCAGCAGCTTAGTGGCCGGGGATACGCAGTATTTT.

CDR3 in amino acids: CATRQGVSTEAFF. The CDR3 DNA sequence: TGTGCCACCAGACAGGGGGTATCCACTGAAGCTTTCTTT. The V and J genes are TRBV27 and TRBJ1-1; 9 bases map to TRBD1. The V gene end was trimmed by 10 bases and the J gene end by 4 bases; junction bases not matched to a gene: 7. This CDR3 spans 13 amino acids. Germline V gives CDR1 MNHEY, CDR2 SMNVEV (reference sequence).

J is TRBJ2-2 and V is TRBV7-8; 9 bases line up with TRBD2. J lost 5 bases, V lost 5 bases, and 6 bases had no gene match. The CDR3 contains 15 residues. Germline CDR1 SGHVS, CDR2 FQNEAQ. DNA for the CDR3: TGTGCCAGCAGCCTTAGCGGGAGCCGAACCGGGGAGCTGTTTTTT. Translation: CASSLSGSRTGELFF.